Listed below are T cell receptor beta chains from one sample, sequenced in a study of OX40 agonist ivuxolimab in advanced cancers. Sequencing was performed with immunoSEQ multiplex PCR; in TCRdb, only in-frame clones are kept and a portion is missing. The sample lists about 69,000 clones, roughly nine tenths occurring once. This specimen consisted of CD4+ or CD8+ T cells sorted from blood, obtained in a trial of the OX40 agonist ivuxolimab. The receptor set was obtained from an adult with an advanced solid tumor such as melanoma, head and neck, liver or kidney cancer. Both conserved end residues are part of each CDR3. The D gene is left open where the match is weak. Not all rows give a size; the values are once, few, many and, for expanded clones, a class.

V gene: TRBV6-1
clone size: .
D gene: TRBD1
J gene: TRBJ2-3
CDR3 protein: CASSVEQGLGTDTQYF
CDR3 DNA: TGTGCCAGCAGTGTAGAACAGGGGTTAGGAACAGATACGCAGTATTTT

V gene: TRBV7-9
clone size: .
D gene: .
J gene: TRBJ2-3
CDR3 protein: CASSPPGDTQYF
CDR3 DNA: TGTGCCAGCAGCCCCCCTGGAGATACGCAGTATTTT

V gene: TRBV13
clone size: .
D gene: TRBD2
J gene: TRBJ2-7
CDR3 protein: CASSKLLGLAGVYEQYF
CDR3 DNA: TGTGCCAGCAGCAAACTTCTCGGACTAGCGGGAGTATACGAGCAGTACTTC

V gene: TRBV10-3
clone size: .
D gene: .
J gene: TRBJ1-4
CDR3 protein: CAISESRGRSEKLFF
CDR3 DNA: TGTGCCATCAGTGAGTCGAGGGGCAGAAGTGAAAAACTGTTTTTT

V gene: TRBV28
clone size: .
D gene: .
J gene: TRBJ2-7
CDR3 protein: CASSSSYEQYF
CDR3 DNA: TGTGCCAGCAGCTCTTCATACGAGCAGTACTTC

V gene: TRBV2
clone size: .
D gene: .
J gene: TRBJ1-1
CDR3 protein: CASSERGEAFF
CDR3 DNA: TGTGCCAGCAGTGAACGAGGTGAAGCTTTCTTT

V gene: TRBV15
clone size: once
D gene: .
J gene: TRBJ2-1
CDR3 protein: CATSRDKRTLSTDEQFF
CDR3 DNA: TGTGCCACCAGCAGAGATAAACGAACCCTTTCTACGGATGAGCAGTTCTTC

V gene: TRBV11-2
clone size: .
D gene: .
J gene: TRBJ2-1
CDR3 protein: CASSYHNEQFF
CDR3 DNA: TGTGCCAGCAGCTATCACAATGAGCAGTTCTTC

V gene: TRBV19
clone size: .
D gene: .
J gene: TRBJ2-2
CDR3 protein: CASAGPTGELFF
CDR3 DNA: TGTGCCAGTGCGGGCCCGACCGGGGAGCTGTTTTTT

V gene: TRBV19
clone size: .
D gene: .
J gene: TRBJ2-4
CDR3 protein: CASGVKDAKNIQYF
CDR3 DNA: TGTGCCAGTGGGGTAAAGGATGCCAAAAACATTCAGTACTTC

V gene: TRBV30
clone size: .
D gene: TRBD1
J gene: TRBJ1-1
CDR3 protein: CAWDRVATEAFF
CDR3 DNA: TGTGCCTGGGACAGGGTGGCCACTGAAGCTTTCTTT

V gene: TRBV25-1
clone size: .
D gene: .
J gene: TRBJ1-5
CDR3 protein: CASSSDGYSNQPQHF
CDR3 DNA: TGTGCCAGCAGTTCGGACGGATATAGCAATCAGCCCCAGCATTTT

V gene: TRBV7-9
clone size: .
D gene: TRBD2
J gene: TRBJ2-7
CDR3 protein: CASSLRLAGTYEQYF
CDR3 DNA: TGTGCCAGCAGCTTACGTCTAGCGGGGACCTACGAGCAGTACTTC

V gene: TRBV15
clone size: .
D gene: .
J gene: TRBJ2-1
CDR3 protein: CATSRGLDRYNEQFF
CDR3 DNA: TGTGCCACCAGCAGAGGACTAGACCGTTACAATGAGCAGTTCTTC

V gene: TRBV28
clone size: .
D gene: TRBD2
J gene: TRBJ2-3
CDR3 protein: CASSLSPPMTSGSTDTQYF
CDR3 DNA: TGTGCCAGCAGTTTATCCCCTCCCATGACTAGCGGGAGCACAGATACGCAGTATTTT

V gene: TRBV30
clone size: .
D gene: TRBD2
J gene: TRBJ2-7
CDR3 protein: CAWEGGSGRYEQYF
CDR3 DNA: TGTGCCTGGGAAGGGGGTAGCGGGAGGTACGAGCAGTACTTC

V gene: TRBV6-1
clone size: .
D gene: .
J gene: TRBJ2-1
CDR3 protein: CASSSVSNEQFF
CDR3 DNA: TGTGCCAGCAGTTCAGTTTCCAATGAGCAGTTCTTC

V gene: TRBV11-2
clone size: once
D gene: .
J gene: TRBJ1-3
CDR3 protein: CASSRTFNSGNTIYF
CDR3 DNA: TGTGCCAGCAGCCGAACCTTTAACTCTGGAAACACCATATATTTT

V gene: TRBV7-3
clone size: .
D gene: TRBD1
J gene: TRBJ2-2
CDR3 protein: CASSPRDRYTGELFF
CDR3 DNA: TGTGCCAGCAGCCCTCGGGACAGATACACCGGGGAGCTGTTTTTT

V gene: TRBV5-1
clone size: once
D gene: TRBD1
J gene: TRBJ2-2
CDR3 protein: CASSLGTGGRTGELFF
CDR3 DNA: TGCGCCAGCAGCTTGGGTACAGGGGGCAGGACCGGGGAGCTGTTTTTT

V gene: TRBV30
clone size: .
D gene: .
J gene: TRBJ2-7
CDR3 protein: CAWRHTYEQYF
CDR3 DNA: TGTGCCTGGAGACACACCTACGAGCAGTACTTC

V gene: TRBV6-5
clone size: .
D gene: .
J gene: TRBJ2-1
CDR3 protein: CASTRGGEQFF
CDR3 DNA: TGTGCCAGCACCAGGGGCGGTGAGCAGTTCTTC

V gene: TRBV5-5
clone size: .
D gene: .
J gene: TRBJ1-2
CDR3 protein: CASSSDFGVISYGYTF
CDR3 DNA: TGTGCCAGCAGCTCGGACTTCGGAGTTATTAGCTATGGCTACACCTTC

V gene: TRBV6-4
clone size: .
D gene: .
J gene: TRBJ2-3
CDR3 protein: CASSPAYKDTQYF
CDR3 DNA: TGTGCCAGCAGCCCCGCGTACAAAGATACGCAGTATTTT

V gene: TRBV19
clone size: once
D gene: TRBD1
J gene: TRBJ1-2
CDR3 protein: CASRTGTGGFGYTF
CDR3 DNA: TGTGCCAGTAGAACCGGGACAGGGGGCTTTGGCTACACCTTC

V gene: TRBV18
clone size: .
D gene: TRBD1
J gene: TRBJ1-6
CDR3 protein: CASSRQGTGSPLHF
CDR3 DNA: TGTGCCAGCTCGCGACAGGGTACAGGTTCACCCCTCCACTTT

V gene: TRBV5-1
clone size: .
D gene: TRBD2
J gene: TRBJ2-3
CDR3 protein: CASSSGTTTDTQYF
CDR3 DNA: TGCGCCAGCAGCTCTGGGACTACCACAGATACGCAGTATTTT

V gene: TRBV19
clone size: .
D gene: .
J gene: TRBJ2-4
CDR3 protein: CATDNGKNIQYF
CDR3 DNA: TGTGCCACGGACAATGGCAAAAACATTCAGTACTTC

V gene: TRBV28
clone size: .
D gene: TRBD1
J gene: TRBJ2-7
CDR3 protein: CASSWDREYEQYF
CDR3 DNA: TGTGCCAGCAGTTGGGACAGGGAGTACGAGCAGTACTTC

V gene: TRBV9
clone size: .
D gene: .
J gene: TRBJ1-6
CDR3 protein: CASSGIGSGNSPLHF
CDR3 DNA: TGTGCCAGCAGCGGGATCGGCTCGGGGAATTCACCCCTCCACTTT

V gene: TRBV2
clone size: .
D gene: .
J gene: TRBJ1-5
CDR3 protein: CASSRTENQPQHF
CDR3 DNA: TGTGCCAGCAGTAGGACAGAAAATCAGCCCCAGCATTTT

V gene: TRBV18
clone size: .
D gene: .
J gene: TRBJ2-6
CDR3 protein: CASSPGGAGANVLTF
CDR3 DNA: TGTGCCAGCTCACCAGGAGGGGCTGGGGCCAACGTCCTGACTTTC

V gene: TRBV19
clone size: .
D gene: .
J gene: TRBJ1-1
CDR3 protein: CASSIRPLGNTEAFF
CDR3 DNA: TGTGCCAGTAGTATAAGGCCCCTTGGGAACACTGAAGCTTTCTTT

V gene: TRBV6-1
clone size: .
D gene: TRBD1
J gene: TRBJ1-2
CDR3 protein: CASSDPGQGYYGYTF
CDR3 DNA: TGTGCCAGCAGTGACCCGGGACAGGGCTACTATGGCTACACCTTC

V gene: TRBV6-5
clone size: .
D gene: .
J gene: TRBJ1-6
CDR3 protein: CASSYSRVESPLHF
CDR3 DNA: TGTGCCAGCAGTTACAGCCGCGTGGAGTCACCCCTCCACTTT

V gene: TRBV11-2
clone size: .
D gene: TRBD2
J gene: TRBJ2-7
CDR3 protein: CASTSTSGRDEQYF
CDR3 DNA: TGTGCCAGCACGTCGACTAGCGGGAGGGACGAGCAGTACTTC